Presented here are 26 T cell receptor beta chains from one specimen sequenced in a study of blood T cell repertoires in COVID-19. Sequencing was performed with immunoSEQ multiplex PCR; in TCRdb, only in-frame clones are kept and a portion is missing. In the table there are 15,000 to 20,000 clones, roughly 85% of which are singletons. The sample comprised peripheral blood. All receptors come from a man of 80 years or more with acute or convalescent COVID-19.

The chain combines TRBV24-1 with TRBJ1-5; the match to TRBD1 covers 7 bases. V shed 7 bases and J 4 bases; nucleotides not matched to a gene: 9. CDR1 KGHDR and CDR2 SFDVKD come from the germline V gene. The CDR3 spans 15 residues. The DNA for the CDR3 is TGTGCCACCAGATCAAACAGGGGAATAAATCAGCCCCAGCATTTT. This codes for CATRSNRGINQPQHF.

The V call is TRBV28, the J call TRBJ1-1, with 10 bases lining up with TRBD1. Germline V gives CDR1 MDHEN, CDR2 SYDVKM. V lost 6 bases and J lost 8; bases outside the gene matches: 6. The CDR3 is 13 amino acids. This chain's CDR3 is CASRPGQGREAFF. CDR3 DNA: TGTGCCAGCAGACCGGGACAGGGGAGGGAAGCTTTCTTT. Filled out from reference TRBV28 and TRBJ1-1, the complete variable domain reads DVKVTQSSRYLVKRTGEKVFLECVQDMDHENMFWYRQDPGLGLRLIYFSYDVKMKEKGDIPEGYSVSREKKERFSLILESASTNQTSMYLCASRPGQGREAFFGQGTRLTVV.

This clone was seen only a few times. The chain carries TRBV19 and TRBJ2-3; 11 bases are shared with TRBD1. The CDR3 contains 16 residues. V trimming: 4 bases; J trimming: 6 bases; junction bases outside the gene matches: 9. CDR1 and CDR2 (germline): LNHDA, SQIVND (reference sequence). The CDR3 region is CASSSPRDRGTDTQYF. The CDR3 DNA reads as TGTGCCAGTAGTAGCCCGAGGGACAGGGGGACGGATACGCAGTATTTT.

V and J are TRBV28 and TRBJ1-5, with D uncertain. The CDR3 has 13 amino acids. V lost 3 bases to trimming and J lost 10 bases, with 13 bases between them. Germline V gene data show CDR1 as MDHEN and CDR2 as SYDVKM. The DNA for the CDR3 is TGTGCCAGCAGTTTGGTGGAGGAACTCCCCCAGCATTTT. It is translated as CASSLVEELPQHF.

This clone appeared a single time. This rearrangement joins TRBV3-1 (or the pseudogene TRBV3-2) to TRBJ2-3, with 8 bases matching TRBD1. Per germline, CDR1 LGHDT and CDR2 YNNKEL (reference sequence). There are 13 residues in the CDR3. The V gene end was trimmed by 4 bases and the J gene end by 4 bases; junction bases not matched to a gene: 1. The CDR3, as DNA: TGTGCCAGCAGCCGACAGGGGTCAGATACGCAGTATTTT. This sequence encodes CASSRQGSDTQYF.

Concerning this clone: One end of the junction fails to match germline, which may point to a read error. For the CDR3, the DNA is TGTGCCAGCAGCCAAGCGAGGGACACTAAAGCTTTCTTT. Amino acid sequence: CASSQARDTKAFF. The chain uses TRBV3-1 (or the pseudogene TRBV3-2) and TRBJ1-1; perhaps TRBD1 as D (6 bases). The CDR3 has 13 residues. The germline V gene encodes CDR1 LGHDT and CDR2 YNNKEL (reference sequence).

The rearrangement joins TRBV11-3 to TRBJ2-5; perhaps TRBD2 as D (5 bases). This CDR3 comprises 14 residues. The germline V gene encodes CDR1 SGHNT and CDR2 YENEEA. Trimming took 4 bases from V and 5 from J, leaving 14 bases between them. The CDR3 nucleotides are TGTGCCAGCAGCTCCGACGGGGAGTTTGAGACCCAGTACTTC. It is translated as CASSSDGEFETQYF. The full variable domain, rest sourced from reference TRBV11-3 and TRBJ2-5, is EAGVVQSPRYKIIEKKQPVAFWCNPISGHNTLYWYLQNLGQGPELLIRYENEEAVDDSQLPKDRFSAERLKGVDSTLKIQPAELGDSAVYLCASSSDGEFETQYFGPGTRLLVL.

The CDR3 is CASSLGGGPREQYF. The CDR3 DNA is TGTGCCAGCAGCTTAGGCGGGGGCCCTCGAGAGCAGTACTTC. The chain is built from TRBV11-2 and TRBJ2-7; a weak D match, TRBD2 (7 bases). The V end was cut by 1 base, the J end by 7 bases, with 14 bases between. In germline, CDR1 is SGHAT, CDR2 FQNNGV. The CDR3 covers 14 residues. Full variable domain (rest looked up from reference TRBV11-2 and TRBJ2-7): EAGVAQSPRYKIIEKRQSVAFWCNPISGHATLYWYQQILGQGPKLLIQFQNNGVVDDSQLPKDRFSAERLKGVDSTLKIQPAKLEDSAVYLCASSLGGGPREQYFGPGTRLTVT.

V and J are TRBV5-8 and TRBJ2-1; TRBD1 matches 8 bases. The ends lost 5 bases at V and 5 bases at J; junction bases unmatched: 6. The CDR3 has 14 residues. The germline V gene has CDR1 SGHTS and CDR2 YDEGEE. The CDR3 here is CASSFRDRHNEQFF. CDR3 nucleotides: TGTGCCAGCAGTTTCCGGGACAGGCACAATGAGCAGTTCTTC.

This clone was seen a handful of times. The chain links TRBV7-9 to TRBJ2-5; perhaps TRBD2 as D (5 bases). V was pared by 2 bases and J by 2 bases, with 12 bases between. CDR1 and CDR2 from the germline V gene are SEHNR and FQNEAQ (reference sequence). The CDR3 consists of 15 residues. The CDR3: CASSLRTGRQETQYF. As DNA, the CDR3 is TGTGCCAGCAGCTTAAGGACGGGGAGACAAGAGACCCAGTACTTC.

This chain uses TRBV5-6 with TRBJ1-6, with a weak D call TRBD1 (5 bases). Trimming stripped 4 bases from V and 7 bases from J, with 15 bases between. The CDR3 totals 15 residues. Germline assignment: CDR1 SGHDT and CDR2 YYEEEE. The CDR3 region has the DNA TGTGCCAGCAGCCCCACCAGGGAATACAATTCACCCCTCCACTTT. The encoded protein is CASSPTREYNSPLHF.

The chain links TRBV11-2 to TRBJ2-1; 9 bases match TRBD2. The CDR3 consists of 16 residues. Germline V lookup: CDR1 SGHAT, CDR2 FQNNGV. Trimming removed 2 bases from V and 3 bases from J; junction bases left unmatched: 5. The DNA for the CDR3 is TGTGCCAGCAGCTTAAAGGCGGGGGGGGGCTACAATGAGCAGTTCTTC. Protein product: CASSLKAGGGYNEQFF.

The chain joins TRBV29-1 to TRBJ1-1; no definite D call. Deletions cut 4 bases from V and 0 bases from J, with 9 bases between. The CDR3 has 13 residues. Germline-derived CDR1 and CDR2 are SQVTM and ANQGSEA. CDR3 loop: CSVVVQLNTEAFF. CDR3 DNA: TGCAGCGTTGTTGTACAGTTGAACACTGAAGCTTTCTTT.

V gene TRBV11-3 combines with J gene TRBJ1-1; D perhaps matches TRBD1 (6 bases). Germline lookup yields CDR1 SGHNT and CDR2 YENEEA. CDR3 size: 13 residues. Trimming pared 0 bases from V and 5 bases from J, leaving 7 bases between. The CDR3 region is CASSLDQGTEAFF. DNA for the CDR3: TGTGCCAGCAGCTTAGACCAGGGGACTGAAGCTTTCTTT.

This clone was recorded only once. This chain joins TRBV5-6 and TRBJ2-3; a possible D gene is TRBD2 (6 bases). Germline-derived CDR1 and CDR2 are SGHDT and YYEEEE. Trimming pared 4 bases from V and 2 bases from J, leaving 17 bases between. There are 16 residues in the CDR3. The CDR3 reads CASSTYRDSNTDTQYF. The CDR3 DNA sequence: TGTGCCAGCAGCACCTACCGGGACTCCAACACAGATACGCAGTATTTT. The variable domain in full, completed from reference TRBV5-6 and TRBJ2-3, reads DAGVTQSPTHLIKTRGQQVTLRCSPKSGHDTVSWYQQALGQGPQFIFQYYEEEERQRGNFPDRFSGHQFPNYSSELNVNALLLGDSALYLCASSTYRDSNTDTQYFGPGTRLTVL.

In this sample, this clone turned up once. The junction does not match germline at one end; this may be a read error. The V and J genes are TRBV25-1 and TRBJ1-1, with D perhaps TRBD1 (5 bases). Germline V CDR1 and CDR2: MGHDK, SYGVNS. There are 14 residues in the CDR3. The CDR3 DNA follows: TGTGCCAGCAATGAACCCCTGGCACCCGGGGGGGCTTTCTTT. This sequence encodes CASNEPLAPGGAFF.

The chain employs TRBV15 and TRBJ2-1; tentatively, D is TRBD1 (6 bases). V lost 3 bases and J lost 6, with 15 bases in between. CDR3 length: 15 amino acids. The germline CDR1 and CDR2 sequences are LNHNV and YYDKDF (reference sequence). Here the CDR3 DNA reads TGTGCCACCAGCAGGACGACCCGGGACACCAATGAGCAGTTCTTC. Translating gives CATSRTTRDTNEQFF.

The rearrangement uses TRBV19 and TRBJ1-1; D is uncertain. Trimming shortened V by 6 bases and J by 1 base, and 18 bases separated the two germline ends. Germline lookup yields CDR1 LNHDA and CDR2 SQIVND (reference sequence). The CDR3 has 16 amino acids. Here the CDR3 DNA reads TGTGCCAGTAGAAGATTACTCGTTATTGAGAACACTGAAGCTTTCTTT. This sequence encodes CASRRLLVIENTEAFF.

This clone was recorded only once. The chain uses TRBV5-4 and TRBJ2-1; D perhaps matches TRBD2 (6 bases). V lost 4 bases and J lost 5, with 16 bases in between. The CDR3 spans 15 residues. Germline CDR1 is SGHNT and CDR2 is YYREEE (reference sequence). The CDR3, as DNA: TGTGCCAGCAGCGGGGGGTGGGCAGTCGACAATGAGCAGTTCTTC. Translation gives CASSGGWAVDNEQFF.

The CDR3 reads CASSPPRMGSGMNSPLHF. The DNA of the CDR3 is TGTGCCAGCAGCCCGCCCCGGATGGGGTCGGGAATGAATTCACCCCTCCACTTT. The chain uses TRBV9 and TRBJ1-6; D not certain. In germline, CDR1 is SGDLS, CDR2 YYNGEE. With 4 bases removed from V and 7 bases from J, the gap between germline ends came to 24 bases. There are 18 residues in the CDR3.

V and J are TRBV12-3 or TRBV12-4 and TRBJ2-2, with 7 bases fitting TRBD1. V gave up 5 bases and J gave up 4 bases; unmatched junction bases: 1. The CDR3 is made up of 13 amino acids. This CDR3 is CASSRTGTGELFF. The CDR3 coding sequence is TGTGCCAGCAGTCGGACAGGCACCGGGGAGCTGTTTTTT.

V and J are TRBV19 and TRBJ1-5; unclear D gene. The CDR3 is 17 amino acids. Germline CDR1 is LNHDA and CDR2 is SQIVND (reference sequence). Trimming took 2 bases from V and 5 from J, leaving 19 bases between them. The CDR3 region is CASSIPSVTAFYQPQHF. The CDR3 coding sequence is TGTGCCAGTAGTATACCCTCAGTAACAGCTTTCTATCAGCCCCAGCATTTT.

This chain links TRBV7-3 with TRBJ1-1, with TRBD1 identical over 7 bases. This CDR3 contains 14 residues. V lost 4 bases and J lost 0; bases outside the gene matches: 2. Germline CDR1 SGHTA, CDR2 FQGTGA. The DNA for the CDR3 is TGTGCCAGCAGCTCACAGGGGTTGAACACTGAAGCTTTCTTT. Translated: CASSSQGLNTEAFF.

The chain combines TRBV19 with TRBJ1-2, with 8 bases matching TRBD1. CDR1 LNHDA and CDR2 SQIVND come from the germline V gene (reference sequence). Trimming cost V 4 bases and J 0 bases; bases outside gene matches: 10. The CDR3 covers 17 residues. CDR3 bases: TGTGCCAGTAGTACCCGACAGGGGTCATTAACTAACTATGGCTACACCTTC. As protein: CASSTRQGSLTNYGYTF.

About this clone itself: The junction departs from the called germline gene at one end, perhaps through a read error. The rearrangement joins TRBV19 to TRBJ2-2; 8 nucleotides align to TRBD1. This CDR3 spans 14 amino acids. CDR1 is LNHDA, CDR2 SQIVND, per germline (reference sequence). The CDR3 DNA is TGTGCCAGTAGTGTAGACAGGGGACCCGGGGAGCTGTTTTTT. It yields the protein CASSVDRGPGELFF.

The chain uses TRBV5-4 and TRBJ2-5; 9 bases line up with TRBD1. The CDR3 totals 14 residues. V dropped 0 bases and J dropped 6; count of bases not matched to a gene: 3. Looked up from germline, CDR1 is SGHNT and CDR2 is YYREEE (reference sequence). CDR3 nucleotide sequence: TGTGCCAGCAGCTTGGCCGGGACAGGGAAGACCCAGTACTTC. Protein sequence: CASSLAGTGKTQYF.